This TCR beta chain was captured by sequencing in a study of blood T cell repertoires in COVID-19. Enrolled through a virtual design, the participants were between about 18 and 89 years of age and came from some 25 US areas. Per the original methods: Nucleated cell number was recorded as an estimate derived from reference gene primer amplification. Measured with immunoSEQ multiplex PCR; TCRdb has only the in-frame clones, and not every one. That table supplies the V and J calls and clone size; D and trimming were determined from the DNA. The table includes roughly 200,000 clones, 86% detected once. This clone was detected once. CDR1 and CDR2 from the germline V gene are MRHNA and SNTAGT. Deletions cut 2 bases from V and 2 bases from J, with 17 bases between. This CDR3 contains 17 residues.

Input material: PBMCs or T cells enriched from blood (not recorded which). The chain links TRBV6-4 to TRBJ2-3, with D perhaps matching TRBD1 (5 bases). This TCR came from a woman between 40 and 50 years old with acute COVID-19. The CDR3 protein is CASSDRSRGSFTDTQYF. As DNA, the CDR3 is TGTGCCAGCAGTGACCGGTCAAGGGGATCCTTCACAGATACGCAGTATTTT.